A selection of T cell receptor beta chains follows, all from one sample in a study of blood T cell repertoires in COVID-19. Measured with immunoSEQ multiplex PCR; TCRdb has only the in-frame clones, and not every one. The repertoire has around 170,000 clones, more than 80% of them found once; the top ten carry 2.5% to 3.5%. Sequenced sample: peripheral blood. These receptors originate from a man aged 60 to 75 with acute or convalescent COVID-19. CDR3s include the opening cysteine and the closing phenylalanine or tryptophan. Each record gives: J gene, D gene, V gene, clone size, CDR3 DNA, CDR3 protein. D genes are given only for firm matches. Only part of the rows carry a size: once, few, many, or a class if the clone is expanded.

TRBJ2-2,NA,TRBV14,once,TGTGCCAGCAGCCAAGATTCTAGAGCCCGGGGCGGGGAGCTGTTTTTT,CASSQDSRARGGELFF
TRBJ1-4,TRBD1,TRBV6-5,NA,TGTGCCAGCAGTTACTCCGGACAGGGGGGTGAAAAACTGTTTTTT,CASSYSGQGGEKLFF
TRBJ2-3,NA,TRBV12-3/TRBV12-4,NA,TGTGCCAGCACCGGACTAAACACAGATACGCAGTATTTT,CASTGLNTDTQYF
TRBJ2-3,NA,TRBV4-2,NA,TGTGCCAGCAGCCCCCGGAGAATCTTGGGGGGAACAGATACGCAGTATTTT,CASSPRRILGGTDTQYF
TRBJ2-1,NA,TRBV3-1/TRBV3-2,NA,TGTGCCAGCAGCCAAGATTTGGGAGAGTACAATGAGCAGTTCTTC,CASSQDLGEYNEQFF
TRBJ2-1,NA,TRBV5-4,NA,TGTGCCAGCAGCTGGCCGGACGGGGTTGAGCAGTTCTTC,CASSWPDGVEQFF
TRBJ1-5,NA,TRBV2,NA,TGTGCCAGCAGTGATAGAGGACAGAATCAGCCCCAGCATTTT,CASSDRGQNQPQHF
TRBJ2-4,NA,TRBV11-2,NA,TGTGCCAGCAGCGCGGGACAGCAGTTAGCCAAAAACATTCAGTACTTC,CASSAGQQLAKNIQYF
TRBJ1-4,NA,TRBV6-5,NA,TGTGCCAGCAGTTACTCGTTCAAAAGGGGTGGCGAAAAACTGTTTTTT,CASSYSFKRGGEKLFF
TRBJ2-1,NA,TRBV7-2,few,TGTGCCAGCAGCTTAGTTGGCGGAGACAATGAGCAGTTCTTC,CASSLVGGDNEQFF
TRBJ2-7,NA,TRBV19,NA,TGTGCCAGTAGACAACAGCCATCCGCCTACGAGCAGTACTTC,CASRQQPSAYEQYF
TRBJ2-2,NA,TRBV5-1,NA,TGCGCCAGCAGCTTGGGGAGCACGAACACCGGGGAGCTGTTTTTT,CASSLGSTNTGELFF
TRBJ2-3,NA,TRBV7-3,NA,TGTGCCAGCAGCTCCAACACAGATACGCAGTATTTT,CASSSNTDTQYF
TRBJ2-1,NA,TRBV27,NA,TGTGCCAGCAGTTTAGGGTTACAGCGGAGCTCCTACAATGAGCAGTTCTTC,CASSLGLQRSSYNEQFF
TRBJ2-7,TRBD1,TRBV19,NA,TGTGCCAGTAGTAGGACAGGTTGGGGCGACGAGCAGTACTTC,CASSRTGWGDEQYF
TRBJ1-1,NA,TRBV6-5,NA,TGTGCCACTGAAACCGAGGGTCTGGGCACTGAAGCTTTCTTT,CATETEGLGTEAFF
TRBJ2-7,NA,TRBV30,few,TGTGCCTGGAGCAGGGTGGACGAGCAGTACTTC,CAWSRVDEQYF
TRBJ1-3,TRBD1,TRBV10-3,many,TGTGCCGCGGGGGACAGGGCTGGAAACACCATATATTTT,CAAGDRAGNTIYF
TRBJ1-1,TRBD1,TRBV5-1,NA,TGCGCCAGCAGCGCCTCCGCCTTGACAGGGTCGGGCACTGAAGCTTTCTTT,CASSASALTGSGTEAFF
TRBJ2-3,NA,TRBV9,NA,TGTGCCAGCAGCGCCGCAGATACGCAGTATTTT,CASSAADTQYF